Only one count was recorded for the clone carrying this T cell receptor beta chain. This entry belongs to a study of blood T cell repertoires in COVID-19. Study as a whole: Italy, Spain and the United States were the sources of the convalescent and acute COVID-19 samples.

With 0 bases removed from V and 4 bases from J, the gap between germline ends came to 12 bases. The CDR3 consists of 15 residues. The germline V gene encodes CDR1 SGHAT and CDR2 FQNNGV. Per the study methods: Estimation of nucleated cell counts was performed using reference gene primer amplification. Assay: immunoSEQ multiplex PCR; the TCRdb copy retains only in-frame clones and omits some. V and J calls plus clone size are reproduced from that table; the DNA served to infer D and trimming. The sample has hundreds of thousands of clones; 70% to 90% are singletons. This receptor was identified in a human donor in a cohort sampled during active COVID-19. The sample comprised peripheral blood. V usage is TRBV11-2 and J usage is TRBJ2-5; tentatively, D is TRBD2 (5 bases). The CDR3 DNA follows: TGTGCCAGCAGCTTAGATCGAGAGGGAGCAGAGACCCAGTACTTC. Translated: CASSLDREGAETQYF. Supplemented by reference TRBV11-2 and TRBJ2-5, the full variable domain reads EAGVAQSPRYKIIEKRQSVAFWCNPISGHATLYWYQQILGQGPKLLIQFQNNGVVDDSQLPKDRFSAERLKGVDSTLKIQPAKLEDSAVYLCASSLDREGAETQYFGPGTRLLVL.